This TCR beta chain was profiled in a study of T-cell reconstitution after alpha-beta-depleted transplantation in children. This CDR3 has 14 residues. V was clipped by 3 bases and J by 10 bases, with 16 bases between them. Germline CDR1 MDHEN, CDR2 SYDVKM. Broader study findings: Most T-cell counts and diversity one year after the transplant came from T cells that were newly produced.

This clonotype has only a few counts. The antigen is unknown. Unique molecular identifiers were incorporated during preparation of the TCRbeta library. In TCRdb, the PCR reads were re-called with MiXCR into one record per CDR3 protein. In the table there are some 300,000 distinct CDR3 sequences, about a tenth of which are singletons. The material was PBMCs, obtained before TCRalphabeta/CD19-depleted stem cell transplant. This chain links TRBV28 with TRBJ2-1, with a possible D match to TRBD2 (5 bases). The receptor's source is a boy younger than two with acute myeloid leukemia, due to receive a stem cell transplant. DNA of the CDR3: TGTGCCAGCAGTTTGGGCGGGTTCAGGAAAGAGCAGTTCTTC. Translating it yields CASSLGGFRKEQFF.